The next 9 T cell receptor beta chains were all read from a single sample in a study of blood T cell repertoires in COVID-19. TCRdb keeps only in-frame clones here, not all; method: immunoSEQ multiplex PCR. The data hold about 220,000 clones, with approximately 90% observed a single time. Sample: PBMCs or T cells enriched from blood (not recorded which). The receptors here all came from a woman aged 25-40 years with acute COVID-19.

The rearrangement joins TRBV11-3 to TRBJ1-1; D not certain. The germline V gene has CDR1 SGHNT and CDR2 YENEEA. V lost 2 bases and J lost 6, with 13 bases in between. This CDR3 region has 14 residues. The CDR3 DNA reads TGTGCCAGCAGCTTATCTCCGGGGAGTCCTGAAGCTTTCTTT. Its protein is CASSLSPGSPEAFF.

The chain has TRBV29-1 and TRBJ2-2; possible D gene TRBD1, 5 bases. Trimming pared 2 bases from V and 5 bases from J, leaving 9 bases between. The CDR3 is made up of 13 amino acids. Germline CDR1 SQVTM, CDR2 ANQGSEA. The CDR3 sequence: CSVETTVTGELFF. The DNA for the CDR3 is TGCAGCGTTGAAACGACAGTTACCGGGGAGCTGTTTTTT.

J is TRBJ1-6 and V is TRBV19; 7 bases agree with TRBD1. Germline-derived CDR1 and CDR2 are LNHDA and SQIVND (reference sequence). This CDR3 region has 16 residues. V gave up 3 bases and J gave up 9 bases; unmatched junction bases: 11. As DNA, the CDR3 is TGTGCCAGTAGTATCGGGACCGGCCAGGGGGGTTCACCCCTCCACTTT. As protein: CASSIGTGQGGSPLHF.

CDR3 in amino acids: CASSQGELAKNIQYF. In DNA, the CDR3 is TGTGCCAGCAGTCAGGGGGAACTAGCCAAAAACATTCAGTACTTC. The rearrangement joins TRBV27 to TRBJ2-4; 7 nucleotides line up with TRBD1. CDR1 and CDR2 from the germline V gene are MNHEY and SMNVEV (reference sequence). This CDR3 is 15 amino acids long. V was pared by 5 bases and J by 0 bases, with 4 bases of the junction left unmatched.

This clone was seen more than once but under ten times. The CDR3 bases are TGCGCCAGCACGTTGAGCGGGGAGGGTCGAGAGACCCAGTACTTC. Protein sequence: CASTLSGEGRETQYF. The chain couples TRBV10-2 to TRBJ2-5, with 7 bases aligning to TRBD2. CDR3 length: 15 amino acids. Germline V CDR1 and CDR2: WSHSY, SAAADI. V was pared by 7 bases and J by 4 bases, with 12 bases of the junction left unmatched.

The chain couples TRBV7-2 to TRBJ1-2; D uncertain. The V end lost 5 bases, the J end lost 0 bases, and 10 bases lay between the germline ends. In germline, CDR1 is SGHTA, CDR2 FQGNSA. The CDR3 extends over 14 amino acids. CDR3 in DNA: TGTGCCAGCAGCCCAGACGGGACTAACTATGGCTACACCTTC. Protein sequence: CASSPDGTNYGYTF. The entire variable domain, with the rest obtained from reference TRBV7-2 and TRBJ1-2, is as follows: GAGVSQSPSNKVTEKGKDVELRCDPISGHTALYWYRQSLGQGLEFLIYFQGNSAPDKSGLPSDRFSAERTGGSVSTLTIQRTQQEDSAVYLCASSPDGTNYGYTFGSGTRLTVV.

V gene TRBV4-1 combines with J gene TRBJ2-1; a possible D gene is TRBD2 (6 bases). CDR1 is MGHRA, CDR2 YSYEKL, per germline. The V end lost 3 bases, the J end lost 4 bases, and 19 bases lay between the germline ends. The CDR3 totals 17 residues. The CDR3 DNA is TGCGCCAGCAGCCACCTTGCGACTAGAACCCGATACAATGAGCAGTTCTTC. Protein product: CASSHLATRTRYNEQFF.

The chain links TRBV30 to TRBJ1-5; possibly TRBD1 for D (5 bases). The CDR3 totals 14 residues. Between the trimmed V and J ends, which lost 3 bases and 5 bases, there was a span of 14 bases. Germline V gene data show CDR1 as GTSNPN and CDR2 as SVGIG (reference sequence). The DNA for the CDR3 is TGTGCCTGGAGGGGAAGACAGAGATATCAGCCCCAGCATTTT. As protein: CAWRGRQRYQPQHF.

CDR3 bases: TGTGCCACCCTAAGACAGGGAATCTCTGGAAACACCATATATTTT. Translated: CATLRQGISGNTIYF. The chain is built from TRBV10-3 and TRBJ1-3; 7 nucleotides line up with TRBD1. V lost 10 bases, J lost 0 bases, and 9 bases stayed unmatched. The germline gives CDR1 ENHRY, CDR2 SYGVKD. This CDR3 comprises 15 residues.